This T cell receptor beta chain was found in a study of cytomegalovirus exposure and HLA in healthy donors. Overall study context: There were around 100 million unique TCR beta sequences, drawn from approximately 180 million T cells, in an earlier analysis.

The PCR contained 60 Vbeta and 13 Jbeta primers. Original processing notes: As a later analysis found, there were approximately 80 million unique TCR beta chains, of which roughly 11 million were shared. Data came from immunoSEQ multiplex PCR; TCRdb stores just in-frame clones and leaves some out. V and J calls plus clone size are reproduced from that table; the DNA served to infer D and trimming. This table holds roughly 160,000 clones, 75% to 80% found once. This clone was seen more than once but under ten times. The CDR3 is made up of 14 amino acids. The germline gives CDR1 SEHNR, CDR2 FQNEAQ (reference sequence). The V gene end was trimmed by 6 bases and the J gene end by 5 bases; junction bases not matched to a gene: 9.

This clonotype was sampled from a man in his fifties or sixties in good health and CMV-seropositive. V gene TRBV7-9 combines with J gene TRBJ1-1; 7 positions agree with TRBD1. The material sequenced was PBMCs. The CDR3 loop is CASRTGDGSTEAFF. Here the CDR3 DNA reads TGTGCCAGCAGAACAGGGGATGGGTCGACTGAAGCTTTCTTT.